This T cell receptor (beta chain) derives from a study of shared clonotypes between healthy human individuals. Study results and caveats: Apart from blood, nothing was sampled; tissue repertoires likely differ. Though the depth was large, rarefaction showed that sorted-subset sequencing was incomplete.

All donors qualified as healthy HIV-negative adults and had experienced no recent acute infections or vaccinations. The repertoire was sequenced with immunoSEQ multiplex PCR; TCRdb's copy has only in-frame clones and lacks some. This sample has more than 1.2 million clones, with 98% found just once. Points on this clone: No antigen is known for it.

This receptor was obtained from a young man in good health. The specimen sequenced was naive CD4+ T cells sorted from blood. Subset defined: CD45RA+ positively selected.

The CDR3 DNA reads as TGTGCCGCAACAGCAGCCTACGAGCAGTACTTC. It specifies CAATAAYEQYF. The gene calls are TRBV2 and TRBJ2-7; D is ambiguous. This CDR3 has 11 residues. Looked up from germline, CDR1 is SNHLY and CDR2 is FYNNEI. V shed 11 bases and J shed 2 bases, with 10 bases lying between them.